These T cell receptor beta chains were read from a single sample in a study of identical twins. A single record per CDR3 protein comes from TCRdb applying MiXCR to the 5' RACE reads. The sample gives 1.5 million to 2 million distinct CDR3 sequences, roughly 35% of which show up once; about 0.27% is in the top ten. What was sequenced was cord blood. Every receptor here comes from a newborn girl in good health. Each CDR3 is given with its conserved first and last residue. Each record gives: J gene, clone size, V gene, D gene, CDR3 DNA, CDR3 protein. A D gene is named only where the DNA matches it firmly. A clone size is listed for some rows: how often the clone was seen (once, few, many), or a class if it is expanded.

>TRBJ2-7|NA|TRBV7-8|TRBD2
TGTGCCAGCAGCTTATTTCCTAGCGGGAGGCCCGAGCAGTACTTC
CASSLFPSGRPEQYF
>TRBJ1-4|few|TRBV7-9|NA
TGTGCCAGCAGCTCGATAGGGGCAACTAATGAAAAACTGTTTTTT
CASSSIGATNEKLFF
>TRBJ1-2|many|TRBV6-6|NA
TGTGCCAGCAGTTACTCGCGGCAGCTAACTGGCTACACCTTC
CASSYSRQLTGYTF
>TRBJ2-3|NA|TRBV10-2|NA
TGCGCCAGCAGTGACGGACGCAAAGGGGATACGCAGTATTTT
CASSDGRKGDTQYF
>TRBJ1-6|few|TRBV27|NA
TGTGCCAGCAGCCGCTGGGGCTCCTCCTATAATTCACCCCTCCACTTT
CASSRWGSSYNSPLHF
>TRBJ1-1|few|TRBV6-1|TRBD1
TGTGCCAGCAGGGACACCGGGACAGGGGACCCTGAAGCTTTCTTT
CASRDTGTGDPEAFF
>TRBJ2-3|few|TRBV5-1|NA
TGCGCCAGCAGCTTGGGATCTAGCGTCCGCACAGATACGCAGTATTTT
CASSLGSSVRTDTQYF
>TRBJ2-7|NA|TRBV20-1|TRBD1
TGCAGTGCAGCAACCGGGACAGATTACGAGCAGTACTTC
CSAATGTDYEQYF
>TRBJ2-7|NA|TRBV14|TRBD1
TGTGCCAGCAGCCAAGATACCGGGACAGGGAATTACTACGAGCAGTACTTC
CASSQDTGTGNYYEQYF
>TRBJ1-5|NA|TRBV20-1|NA
TGCAGTGCTAGAAGGCGGGACCAAAATCAGCCCCAGCATTTT
CSARRRDQNQPQHF
>TRBJ2-7|few|TRBV5-1|NA
TGCGCCAGCAGCCTTCCGACAGAAACCTACGAGCAGTACTTC
CASSLPTETYEQYF
>TRBJ2-3|NA|TRBV20-1|NA
TGCAGTGCTAGACCGGGTCCTAGCACAGATACGCAGTATTTT
CSARPGPSTDTQYF
>TRBJ1-1|NA|TRBV3-1|NA
TGTGCCAGCAGCCAGCAAGAAGGGCTCACTGAAGCTTTCTTT
CASSQQEGLTEAFF
>TRBJ2-5|NA|TRBV3-1|NA
TGTGCCAGCAGTCTACCAACAGGTGGGGGGACCCAGTACTTC
CASSLPTGGGTQYF
>TRBJ2-2|NA|TRBV4-2|NA
TGTGCCAGCAGCCAAGATAAAGGTCCCCCCGGGGAGCTGTTTTTT
CASSQDKGPPGELFF
>TRBJ1-4|NA|TRBV20-1|NA
TGCAGTGCTAGAGATCGAGGGGAGGCTAATGAAAAACTGTTTTTT
CSARDRGEANEKLFF
>TRBJ1-6|NA|TRBV12-3/TRBV12-4|TRBD1
TGTGCCAGCAGACCCGGGACAGGGGGATCACCCCTCCACTTT
CASRPGTGGSPLHF
>TRBJ1-6|NA|TRBV7-2|TRBD1
TGTGCCAGCAGCTTTGACAGGGGAAGATCCTATAATTCACCCCTCCACTTT
CASSFDRGRSYNSPLHF
>TRBJ1-1|few|TRBV5-6|NA
TGTGCCAGCAGCTTGACAGGGAGGATAGCTGAAGCTTTCTTT
CASSLTGRIAEAFF
>TRBJ1-1|NA|TRBV29-1|TRBD1
TGCAGCTCAACGGGACAGTTAAACACTGAAGCTTTCTTT
CSSTGQLNTEAFF
>TRBJ2-7|NA|TRBV20-1|NA
TGCAGTGCTTTCTTGATTCTAGCTACTTTTGGCAATGAGCAGTACTTC
CSAFLILATFGNEQYF
>TRBJ2-1|NA|TRBV28|NA
TGTGCCAGCAGCCTGGAGTGGGGAAGGTCCTACAATGAGCAGTTCTTC
CASSLEWGRSYNEQFF
>TRBJ1-2|NA|TRBV12-3/TRBV12-4|NA
TGTGCCAGCAGTTTAGGGGGACAATTCTTCTATGGCTACACCTTC
CASSLGGQFFYGYTF
>TRBJ2-7|NA|TRBV19|NA
TGTGCCAGTAGTTTGGAGCCAGCCATCTACAATGAGCAGTACTTC
CASSLEPAIYNEQYF
>TRBJ2-1|NA|TRBV5-1|TRBD2
TGCGCCAGCAGCTTTGACCCAGCGGGGGGGCCGGCTGAGCAGTTCTTC
CASSFDPAGGPAEQFF
>TRBJ2-1|NA|TRBV12-3/TRBV12-4|NA
TGTGCCAGCAGCCAACATCGACAGGGAGGTTACAATGAGCAGTTCTTC
CASSQHRQGGYNEQFF
>TRBJ2-5|NA|TRBV18|NA
TGTGCCAGCTCATTCAGCTCCCCCATGGAGACCCAGTACTTC
CASSFSSPMETQYF
>TRBJ1-2|NA|TRBV18|NA
TGTGCCAGCTCACCAGGGGTCGACACATACTATGGCTACACCTTC
CASSPGVDTYYGYTF
>TRBJ2-7|few|TRBV11-2|NA
TGTGCCAGCAGCTTAGATGACACAGCCTACGAGCAGTACTTC
CASSLDDTAYEQYF
>TRBJ1-2|NA|TRBV11-2|NA
TGTGCCAGCTCGCAAGGCCGGGGGGCCCTTAACTATGGCTACACCTTC
CASSQGRGALNYGYTF
>TRBJ1-4|NA|TRBV20-1|NA
TGCAGTGCTTTCGACAGTAATGAAAAACTGTTTTTT
CSAFDSNEKLFF
>TRBJ1-5|few|TRBV5-1|NA
TGCGCCAGCAGCCAATCACTGTCCTGGCGGGCCCTGAATCAGCCCCAGCATTTT
CASSQSLSWRALNQPQHF
>TRBJ2-2|NA|TRBV28|NA
TGTGCCAGCAGTCCCCACAAGAACACCGGGGAGCTGTTTTTT
CASSPHKNTGELFF
>TRBJ2-5|NA|TRBV28|NA
TGTGCCAGCAGTTACCTCCGACGGGGAGAGACCCAGTACTTC
CASSYLRRGETQYF
>TRBJ2-7|NA|TRBV3-1|NA
TGTGCCAGCAGCCAAGATCTGCTAAGCTCTACCTACGAGCAGTACTTC
CASSQDLLSSTYEQYF
>TRBJ2-1|NA|TRBV11-2|NA
TGTGCCAGCAGCTTACTCCCCCAGACGGAGCAGTTCTTC
CASSLLPQTEQFF
>TRBJ1-2|few|TRBV20-1|NA
TGCAGTGCGCGGGATGTCGGGGCTATAAACGGCTACACCTTC
CSARDVGAINGYTF
>TRBJ2-3|NA|TRBV12-3/TRBV12-4|NA
TGTGCCGGCAGGGGACCCTCACAGGTGGCAGCAGATACGCAGTATTTT
CAGRGPSQVAADTQYF
>TRBJ2-3|few|TRBV5-1|TRBD2
TGCGCCAGCAGCCCGCGGGGGGCGTACACAGATACGCAGTATTTT
CASSPRGAYTDTQYF
>TRBJ2-5|many|TRBV29-1|TRBD2
TGCAGCGAAGCGGGGGTTTATCCAGAGACCCAGTACTTC
CSEAGVYPETQYF
>TRBJ1-1|once|TRBV28|NA
TGTGCCAGCAGTTTCCTAGGGTGGAACACTGAAGCTTTCTTT
CASSFLGWNTEAFF
>TRBJ2-1|NA|TRBV3-1|TRBD2
TGTGCCAGCAGCCAAGATCAGACTAGCGGTAATGAGCAGTTCTTC
CASSQDQTSGNEQFF
>TRBJ2-4|NA|TRBV5-1|NA
TGCGCCAGCAGCTTTCGGGGCGTAAAGGGAAGCATTCAGTACTTC
CASSFRGVKGSIQYF
>TRBJ2-1|NA|TRBV6-1|TRBD2
TGTGCCAGCAGCCCCGCCGGGACTAGCGGGAGGCCATACAATGAGCAGTTCTTC
CASSPAGTSGRPYNEQFF
>TRBJ2-3|many|TRBV5-1|NA
TGCGCCAGCAGCCCCCGAGTACCTACAGATACGCAGTATTTT
CASSPRVPTDTQYF
>TRBJ1-2|NA|TRBV7-6|NA
TGTGCCAGCAGCTTAGGGAACAGGGACGGCTACACCTTC
CASSLGNRDGYTF
>TRBJ2-1|few|TRBV10-2|TRBD2
TGCGCCAGCGAACTTCGCGGGGGGGCCGACAATGAGCAGTTCTTC
CASELRGGADNEQFF